This is a list of T cell receptor beta chains from one sample in a study of cytomegalovirus exposure and HLA in healthy donors. The method was immunoSEQ multiplex PCR; TCRdb's version includes in-frame clones alone and lacks a portion of them. Of 150,000 to 250,000 clones in the sample, about four fifths were seen once. Input material: PBMCs. Receptors were obtained from a girl aged 10 to 17 in good health and CMV-seropositive. CDR3s include the opening cysteine and the closing phenylalanine or tryptophan. The D gene is left open where the match is weak. Clone size is not always given. Where it is, it says once, few, many or a class for expanded clones.

NA TRBJ2-5 13 TRBV4-1 NA TGCGCCAGCAGCCAAACGGGGTTAGAGACCCAGTACTTC CASSQTGLETQYF
NA TRBJ1-3 16 TRBV5-8 NA TGTGCCAGCAGCTTGGGAGGGTCCTTGGCTGGAAACACCATATATTTT CASSLGGSLAGNTIYF
NA TRBJ2-7 11 TRBV20-1 TRBD1 TGCAGTGTCGGGGACAGGGACGAGCAGTACTTC CSVGDRDEQYF
NA TRBJ1-2 16 TRBV7-2 NA TGTGCCAGCAGCTTAGGAGGCGGAGCAGGGGTATATGGCTACACCTTC CASSLGGGAGVYGYTF
NA TRBJ1-2 16 TRBV5-6 TRBD1 TGTGCCAGCAGCTCAGCCGGGACAGGGGTGAACTATGGCTACACCTTC CASSSAGTGVNYGYTF
few TRBJ2-5 17 TRBV4-3 TRBD2 TGCGCCAGCAGCCAAGATTCGGGAGGGAGGGGAGGCGAGACCCAGTACTTC CASSQDSGGRGGETQYF
once TRBJ2-7 13 TRBV7-9 NA TGTGCCAGCAGCCAGACGGGGAGCTACGAGCAGTACTTC CASSQTGSYEQYF
NA TRBJ1-4 15 TRBV28 TRBD1 TGTGCCAGCAGTTTACCACAGGGGGCGGTTGAAAAACTGTTTTTT CASSLPQGAVEKLFF
NA TRBJ2-2 12 TRBV29-1 NA TGCAGCGTTGAGTCCCCGACCGGGGAGCTGTTTTTT CSVESPTGELFF
NA TRBJ1-4 14 TRBV29-1 NA TGCAGCGTTGACGGGACTGTGGAAGGTGAAAAACTGTTTTTT CSVDGTVEGEKLFF
NA TRBJ1-2 15 TRBV7-2 NA TGTGCCAGCAGCCCCGGGGGGGGGACGTCCTATGGCTACACCTTC CASSPGGGTSYGYTF
NA TRBJ2-7 13 TRBV9 TRBD1 TGTGCCAGCAGCGTGGACAGGGGCGACGAGCAGTACTTC CASSVDRGDEQYF
once TRBJ2-1 14 TRBV4-3 NA TGCGCCAGCAGCCAAAAAGGGGGTTTCAATGAGCAGTTCTTC CASSQKGGFNEQFF
NA TRBJ2-2 15 TRBV9 NA TGTGCCAGCAGCGGAGGGGGACCTTTTACAGGGGAGCTGTTTTTT CASSGGGPFTGELFF
NA TRBJ1-1 12 TRBV4-3 TRBD1 TGCGCCAGCAGCCAGTCACAGGGGGCCGCTTTCTTT CASSQSQGAAFF
NA TRBJ2-7 16 TRBV7-6 NA TGTGCCAGCAGCCAAGTACCGAAACAGAGTTACTACGAGCAGTACTTC CASSQVPKQSYYEQYF
NA TRBJ2-7 18 TRBV9 TRBD2 TGTGCCAGCAGCGTAGGTATACGGGGGGGGATGAGTGCCTACGAGCAGTACTTC CASSVGIRGGMSAYEQYF
NA TRBJ1-5 15 TRBV11-2 NA TGTGCCAGCAGCTTAGGGCAAACTAGCAATCAGCCCCAGCATTTT CASSLGQTSNQPQHF
few TRBJ2-7 16 TRBV12-5 TRBD1 TGTGCTAGTGGTTTGGTAATTACAGGGGGGACCTACGAGCAGTACTTC CASGLVITGGTYEQYF
NA TRBJ2-2 16 TRBV4-1 TRBD1 TGCGCCAGCAGCCCCTGGACAGGGGGAGACACCGGGGAGCTGTTTTTT CASSPWTGGDTGELFF
NA TRBJ2-3 13 TRBV6-5 NA TGTGCCAGCAGCCAACCAGGGTCAGATACGCAGTATTTT CASSQPGSDTQYF
NA TRBJ2-7 13 TRBV11-3 NA TGTGCCAGCAGCTGGGGGCTTCTTTACGAGCAGTACTTC CASSWGLLYEQYF
NA TRBJ1-5 13 TRBV19 NA TGTGCCAGTCGATACCCGGGAAATCAGCCCCAGCATTTT CASRYPGNQPQHF
NA TRBJ2-3 13 TRBV29-1 TRBD2 TGCAGCGTTGTATTAGCGGGGTGGGATACGCAGTATTTT CSVVLAGWDTQYF
NA TRBJ2-1 15 TRBV7-9 TRBD2 TGTGCCAGCACCCGGACTAGCGGGGACTACAGTGAGCAGTTCTTC CASTRTSGDYSEQFF
NA TRBJ2-2 18 TRBV9 NA TGTGCCAGCAGCGTAGAAGGGGGGGTCAGGGGTTTTGCCGGGGAGCTGTTTTTT CASSVEGGVRGFAGELFF
once TRBJ1-1 15 TRBV15 NA TGTGCCACCAGCAGAGGTCCAGGGGAGTGGACTGAAGCTTTCTTT CATSRGPGEWTEAFF
once TRBJ2-7 13 TRBV29-1 NA TGCAGCGTTGGCAAATTACTCTCCTACGAGCAGTACTTC CSVGKLLSYEQYF
NA TRBJ2-2 15 TRBV15 NA TGTGCCACCAGCAGAATCGGGACATCCACCGGGGAGCTGTTTTTT CATSRIGTSTGELFF